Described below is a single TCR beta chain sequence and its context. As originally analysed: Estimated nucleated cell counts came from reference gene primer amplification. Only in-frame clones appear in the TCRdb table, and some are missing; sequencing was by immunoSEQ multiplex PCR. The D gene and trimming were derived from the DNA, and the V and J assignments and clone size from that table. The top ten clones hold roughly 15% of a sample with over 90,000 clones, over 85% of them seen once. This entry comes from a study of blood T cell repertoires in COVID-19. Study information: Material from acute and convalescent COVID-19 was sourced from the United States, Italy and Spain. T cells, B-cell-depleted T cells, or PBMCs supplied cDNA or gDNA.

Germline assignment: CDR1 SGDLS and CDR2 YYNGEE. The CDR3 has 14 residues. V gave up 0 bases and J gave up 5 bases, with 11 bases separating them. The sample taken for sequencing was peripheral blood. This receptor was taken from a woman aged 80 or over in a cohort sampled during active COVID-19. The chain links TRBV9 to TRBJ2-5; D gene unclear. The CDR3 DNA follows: TGTGCCAGCAGCGTAGATAGTAGCTTTGAGACCCAGTACTTC. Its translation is CASSVDSSFETQYF.